The 5 T cell receptor beta chains listed next were all sequenced from one sample in a study of shared clonotypes between healthy human individuals. Generated by immunoSEQ multiplex PCR, the TCRdb table keeps only in-frame clones and is missing some. The sample records about 1.1 million clones, 77% being singletons. Material: memory CD4+ T cells from PBMCs. The subset is: CD45RA-negative fraction. These receptors were taken from a young man in good health. Some clones in this sample may be carry-over from other donors' samples.

The J gene is TRBJ1-2, the V gene TRBV25-1; D might be TRBD1 (5 bases). Trimming pared 6 bases from V and 7 bases from J, leaving 24 bases between. The germline CDR1 and CDR2 sequences are MGHDK and SYGVNS. The CDR3 spans 16 residues. The CDR3 nucleotides are TGTGCCAGCAGCCCCCTCCAGGGTACGAGTCCATCTGGCTACACCTTC. As protein: CASSPLQGTSPSGYTF.

This clone has more than one count but fewer than ten. The rearrangement links TRBV5-1 to TRBJ2-7, with 9 bases identical to TRBD2. The CDR3 consists of 17 residues. Germline CDR1 and CDR2: SGHRS and YFSETQ. Trimming removed 4 bases from V and 1 base from J; junction bases left unmatched: 12. This chain's CDR3 is CASSNGRASGDSYEQYF. As DNA, the CDR3 is TGCGCCAGCAGCAACGGACGGGCTAGCGGGGATTCCTACGAGCAGTACTTC.

This clone appeared once. This chain joins TRBV29-1 and TRBJ2-3, with TRBD1 matching 9 bases. The length of the CDR3 is 14 residues. From germline, CDR1 is SQVTM and CDR2 ANQGSEA. J was trimmed by 6 bases and V by 4 bases; bases with no gene match: 8. In DNA form, the CDR3 reads TGCAGCGTTGCCCAGGGACAGGGACCCGATACGCAGTATTTT. Residues: CSVAQGQGPDTQYF.

For the CDR3, the DNA is TGTGCCAGCAGTTTACCCCAGGAGCACGAGCAGTACTTC. Its translation is CASSLPQEHEQYF. The chain employs TRBV28 and TRBJ2-7; D is unclear. CDR3 length: 13 residues. Germline values: CDR1 MDHEN, CDR2 SYDVKM. Trimming took off 2 bases at V and 5 bases at J, with 10 bases between the two ends.

CDR3 nucleotides: TGTGCCAGCAGATGGGGGGCGGGAGGATCCTCCTACGAGCAGTACTTC. Amino acids: CASRWGAGGSSYEQYF. The chain employs TRBV28 and TRBJ2-7, with 8 bases identical to TRBD2. The CDR3 sequence is 16 residues long. The junction had 10 bases not matched to a gene; V was cut back by 6 bases and J by 0 bases. Germline CDR1 and CDR2: MDHEN and SYDVKM.